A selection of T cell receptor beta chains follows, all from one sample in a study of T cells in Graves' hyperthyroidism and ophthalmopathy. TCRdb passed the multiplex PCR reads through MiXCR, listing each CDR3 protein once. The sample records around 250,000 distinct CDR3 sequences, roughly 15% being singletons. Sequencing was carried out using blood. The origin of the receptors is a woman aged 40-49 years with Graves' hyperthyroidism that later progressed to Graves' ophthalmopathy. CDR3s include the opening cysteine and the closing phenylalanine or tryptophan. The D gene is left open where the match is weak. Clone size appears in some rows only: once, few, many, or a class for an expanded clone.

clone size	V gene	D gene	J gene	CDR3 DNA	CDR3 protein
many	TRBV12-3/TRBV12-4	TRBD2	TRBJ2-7	TGTGCCAGCAGTCTAAACTCCGGGACTAGCGGGTACGAGCAGTACTTC	CASSLNSGTSGYEQYF
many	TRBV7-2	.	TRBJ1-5	TGTGCCAGCAGCTTAGATGGCAGCCGCAATCAGCCCCAGCATTTT	CASSLDGSRNQPQHF
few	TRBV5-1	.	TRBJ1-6	TGCGCCAGCAGCTTGATTGATGATTCACCCCTCCACTTT	CASSLIDDSPLHF
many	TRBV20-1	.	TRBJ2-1	TGCGCGGGGCTAGCGAGCCACAATGAGCAGTTCTTC	CAGLASHNEQFF
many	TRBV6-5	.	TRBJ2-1	TGTGCCAGCAGTTACTCGATAGGGCGGGAGCAGTTCTTC	CASSYSIGREQFF
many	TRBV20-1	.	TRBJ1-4	TGCAGTGTTCCAGCGACAAGTGAAAAACTGTTTTTT	CSVPATSEKLFF
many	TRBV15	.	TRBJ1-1	TGTGCCACCGGAACGAACACTGAAGCTTTCTTT	CATGTNTEAFF
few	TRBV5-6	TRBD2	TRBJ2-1	TGTGCCAGCAGCTCGATTATAACTAGCGGGAGTAGTATTGCGCAGTTCTTC	CASSSIITSGSSIAQFF
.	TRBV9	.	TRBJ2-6	TGTGCCAGCAGCGTACCTAGCGATGGGCTCAGGTCTGGGGCCAACGTCCTGACTTTC	CASSVPSDGLRSGANVLTF
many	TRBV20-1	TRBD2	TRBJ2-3	TGCAGTGCTAGGAACAGCGGGAGTGGAACAGATACGCAGTATTTT	CSARNSGSGTDTQYF
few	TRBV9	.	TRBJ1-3	TGTGCCAGCAGCCTACCGAGGGATGGGACCATATATTTT	CASSLPRDGTIYF
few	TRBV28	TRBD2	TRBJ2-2	TGTGCCAGCAGTTTCCAAGAAGGACTAGCGGGAGGCCGCGTCACCGGGGAGCTGTTTTTT	CASSFQEGLAGGRVTGELFF
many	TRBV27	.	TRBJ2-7	TGTGCCTCCAAGGGGTTGGACTCCTACGAGCAGTACTTC	CASKGLDSYEQYF
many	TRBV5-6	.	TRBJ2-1	TGTGCCAGCAGCTTCCTACGATCGGGGGAGCAGTTCTTC	CASSFLRSGEQFF
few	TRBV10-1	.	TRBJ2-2	TGCGCCAGCAGCTTTGCAGCCACCGGGGAGCTGTTTTTT	CASSFAATGELFF
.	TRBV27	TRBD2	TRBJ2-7	TGTGCCAGCAAAGCATCCGGGACTAGCGGGCCCTACGAGCAGTACTTC	CASKASGTSGPYEQYF
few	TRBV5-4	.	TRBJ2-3	TGTGCCAGCACCACCCGGGCCCTCACAGATACGCAGTATTTT	CASTTRALTDTQYF
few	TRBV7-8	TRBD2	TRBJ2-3	TGTGCCAGCAGCTTATTCCGACTAGCGGACACAGATACGCAGTATTTT	CASSLFRLADTDTQYF
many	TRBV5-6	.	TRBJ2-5	TGTGCCAGCAGCTGGGGGCGCCGCGTAGGGGAGACCCAGTACTTC	CASSWGRRVGETQYF
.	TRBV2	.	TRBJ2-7	TGTGCCAGCAGTGCACAAGAGCTGCGCGAGCAGTACTTC	CASSAQELREQYF
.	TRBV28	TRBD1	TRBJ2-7	TGTGCCAGCAGTTTTTGGGTCGGGACAGGGGACGAGCAGTACTTC	CASSFWVGTGDEQYF
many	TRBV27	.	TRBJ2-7	TGTGCCAGCAGTTTATCTTGGGGGTTTTCCTACGAGCAGTACTTC	CASSLSWGFSYEQYF
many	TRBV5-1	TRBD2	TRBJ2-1	TGCGCCAGCAGCTTGGGGTCGGGACTAGCGGGTGAGCAGTTCTTC	CASSLGSGLAGEQFF
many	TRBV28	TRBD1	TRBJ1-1	TGTGCCAGCAGTTTGGACAGGGTCACTGAAGCTTTCTTT	CASSLDRVTEAFF
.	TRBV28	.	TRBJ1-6	TGTGCCAGCCCACCAACTAGCGGGAATTTCCTCGAGCAGTACTTT	CASPPTSGNFLEQYF
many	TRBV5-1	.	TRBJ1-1	TGCGCCAGCAGCTTGAACCCTCTCGGGCGCCGGAACACTGAAGCTTTCTTT	CASSLNPLGRRNTEAFF
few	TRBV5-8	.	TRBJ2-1	TGTGCCAGCAGCCCAGGGGGGGGTCTCTACAATGAGCAGTTCTTC	CASSPGGGLYNEQFF
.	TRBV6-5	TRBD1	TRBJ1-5	TGTGCCAGCAGTTACTCCGGACAGGGCAATCAGCCCCAGCATTTT	CASSYSGQGNQPQHF
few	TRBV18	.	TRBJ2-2	TGTGCCAGCTCACTCCAGGACCCGCGGAACACCGGGGAGCTGTTTTTT	CASSLQDPRNTGELFF
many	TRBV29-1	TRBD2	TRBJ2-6	TGCAGCGTTGCGGGACTAAAATCCTCTGGGGCCAACGTCCTGACTTTC	CSVAGLKSSGANVLTF
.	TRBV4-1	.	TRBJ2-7	TGCGCCAGCCGAGGCCAGGGGGGTTACGAGCATTACTTC	CASRGQGGYEHYF
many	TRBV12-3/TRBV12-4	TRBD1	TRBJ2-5	TGTGCCAGCAGTAAACAGGGGAGCGAGACCCAGTACTTC	CASSKQGSETQYF
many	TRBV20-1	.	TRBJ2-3	TGCAGTGCCGTATTCGCTTTGGCTCGAAGCACAGATACGCAGTATTTT	CSAVFALARSTDTQYF
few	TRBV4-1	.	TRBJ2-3	TGCGCCAGCAGCCATGCCTCTAGAGCCCCAGATACGCAGTATTTT	CASSHASRAPDTQYF
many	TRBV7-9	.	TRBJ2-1	TGTGCCAGCAGCTTTGAAAGGGCTAAGTACAATGAGCAGTTCTTC	CASSFERAKYNEQFF
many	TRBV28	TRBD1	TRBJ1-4	TGTGCCAGCAGTCCCGGGACAGCCTATAATGAAAAACTGTTTTTT	CASSPGTAYNEKLFF
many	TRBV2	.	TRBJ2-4	TGTGCCAGCAGGAAGGGGGTAGCCAAAAACATTCAGTACTTC	CASRKGVAKNIQYF
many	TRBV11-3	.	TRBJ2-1	TGTGCCAGCAGCCCACGGGACTTCTACTACAATGAGCAGTTCTTC	CASSPRDFYYNEQFF
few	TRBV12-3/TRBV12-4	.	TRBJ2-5	TGTGCCAGCAGTTTGGGGGACATTGCCCAGTACTTC	CASSLGDIAQYF
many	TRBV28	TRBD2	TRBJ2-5	TGTGCCAGCATGGACACGGGAGGGCCGACGCAAGAGACCCAGTACTTC	CASMDTGGPTQETQYF
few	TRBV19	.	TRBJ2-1	TGTGCCAGTACGGATCATCCGTACAATGAGCAGTTCTTC	CASTDHPYNEQFF
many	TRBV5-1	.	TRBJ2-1	TGCGCCAGCAGCTTGGTAGGGTTAGACAATAGTGAGCAGTTCTTC	CASSLVGLDNSEQFF
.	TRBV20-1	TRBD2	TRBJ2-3	TGCAGTGCTATACCGATCGGGGGGAATGCGTATTCGGCTAGCACAGATACGCAGTATTTT	CSAIPIGGNAYSASTDTQYF
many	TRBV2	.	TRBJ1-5	TGTGCCAGCAGGGAGGAGGGTTTGAGCAATCAGCCCCAGCATTTT	CASREEGLSNQPQHF
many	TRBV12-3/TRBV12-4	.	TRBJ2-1	TGTGCCAGCAGTTATTGGTCGGGAGCAGTCTACAATGAGCAGTTCTTC	CASSYWSGAVYNEQFF
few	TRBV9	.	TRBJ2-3	TGTGCCAGCAGCGTAGTGCAGGATCCAGATACGCAGTATTTT	CASSVVQDPDTQYF
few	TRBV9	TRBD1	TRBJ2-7	TGTGCCAGCAGCGGACAGGACAGGCTGGAGCAGTACTTC	CASSGQDRLEQYF
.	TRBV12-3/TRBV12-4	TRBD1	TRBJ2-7	TGTGCCAGCAGTAAGACAGGGGGTCAAGGATACGAGCAGTACTTC	CASSKTGGQGYEQYF
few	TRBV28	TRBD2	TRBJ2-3	TGTGCCAGCAGCCAAGCCGCTAGCGGGATCCACACAGATACGCAGTATTTT	CASSQAASGIHTDTQYF
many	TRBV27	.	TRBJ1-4	TGTGCCAGCAGTCCGCCACGGGGGAGAAAACTGTTTTTT	CASSPPRGRKLFF
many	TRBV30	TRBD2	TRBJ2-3	TGTGCCTGGAGTGGACTAGCGGGAATCCTATCTAGCACAGATACGCAGTATTTT	CAWSGLAGILSSTDTQYF
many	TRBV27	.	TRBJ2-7	TGTGCCAGCAGTTCTATGACAGACGCCTACGAGCAGTACTTC	CASSSMTDAYEQYF
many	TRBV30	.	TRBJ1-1	TGTGCCTGGAGTGTACTGAGAGTTAACACTGAAGCTTTCTTT	CAWSVLRVNTEAFF
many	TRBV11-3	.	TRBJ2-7	TGTGCCAGCAGCTTACGGTTTGGGACGGGACCCTACGAGCAGTACTTC	CASSLRFGTGPYEQYF
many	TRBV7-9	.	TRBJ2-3	TGTGCCAGCAGCTCTAACCACATAGGTTCCGATACGCAGTATTTT	CASSSNHIGSDTQYF